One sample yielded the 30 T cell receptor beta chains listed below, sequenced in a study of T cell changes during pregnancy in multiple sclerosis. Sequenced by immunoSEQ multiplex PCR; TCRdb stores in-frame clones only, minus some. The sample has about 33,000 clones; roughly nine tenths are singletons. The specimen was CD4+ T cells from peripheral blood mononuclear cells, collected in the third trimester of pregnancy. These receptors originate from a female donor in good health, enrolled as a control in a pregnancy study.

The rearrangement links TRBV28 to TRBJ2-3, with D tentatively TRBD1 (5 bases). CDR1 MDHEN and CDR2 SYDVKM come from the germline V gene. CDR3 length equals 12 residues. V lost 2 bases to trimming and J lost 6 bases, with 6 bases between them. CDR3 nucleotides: TGTGCCAGCAGTTTAGCAGGGGATACGCAGTATTTT. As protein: CASSLAGDTQYF.

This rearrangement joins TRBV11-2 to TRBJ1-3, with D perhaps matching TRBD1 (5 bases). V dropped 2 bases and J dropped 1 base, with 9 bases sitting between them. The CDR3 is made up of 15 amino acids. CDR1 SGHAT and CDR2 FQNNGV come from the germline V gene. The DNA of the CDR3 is TGTGCCAGCAGCTTAAGGCGGGGGTCTGGAAACACCATATATTTT. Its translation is CASSLRRGSGNTIYF.

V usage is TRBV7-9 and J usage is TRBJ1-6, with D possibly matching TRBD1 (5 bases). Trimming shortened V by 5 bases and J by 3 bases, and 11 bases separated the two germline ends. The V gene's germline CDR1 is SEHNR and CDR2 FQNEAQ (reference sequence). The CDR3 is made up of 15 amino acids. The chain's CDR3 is CASSPRDFYNSPLHF. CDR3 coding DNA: TGTGCCAGCAGCCCGAGGGACTTCTATAATTCACCCCTCCACTTT.

DNA of the CDR3: TGCGCCAGCAGCCAAATCGGGGGGGCGAGCTACAATGAGCAGTTCTTC. Translating gives CASSQIGGASYNEQFF. The J gene is TRBJ2-1, the V gene TRBV4-1; 8 bases match TRBD2. The CDR3 is made up of 16 amino acids. Per the germline V gene, CDR1 is MGHRA and CDR2 is YSYEKL. With 2 bases clipped from V and 3 bases from J, the junction kept 6 bases outside the gene matches.

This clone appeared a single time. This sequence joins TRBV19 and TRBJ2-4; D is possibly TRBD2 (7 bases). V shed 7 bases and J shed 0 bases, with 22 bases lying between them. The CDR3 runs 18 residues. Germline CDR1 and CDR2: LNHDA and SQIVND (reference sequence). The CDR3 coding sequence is TGTGCCAGTACTCAAGGGGGGGCTTTTCGACTAGCCAAAAACATTCAGTACTTC. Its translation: CASTQGGAFRLAKNIQYF.

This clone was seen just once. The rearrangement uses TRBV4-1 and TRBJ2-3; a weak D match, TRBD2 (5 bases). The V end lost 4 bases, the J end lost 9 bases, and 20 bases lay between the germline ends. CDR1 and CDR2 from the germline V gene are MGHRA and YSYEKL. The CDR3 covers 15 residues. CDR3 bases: TGCGCCAGCAGCCCTTCTTCCCGGGGAGTACAGACGCAGTATTTT. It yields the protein CASSPSSRGVQTQYF.

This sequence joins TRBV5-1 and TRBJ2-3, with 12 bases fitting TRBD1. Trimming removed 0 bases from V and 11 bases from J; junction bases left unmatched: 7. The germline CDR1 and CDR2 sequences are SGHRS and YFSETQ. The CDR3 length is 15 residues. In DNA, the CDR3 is TGCGCCAGCAGCTTGGCAGGGGACAGGGGGCGCGGGCAGTATTTT. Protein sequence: CASSLAGDRGRGQYF.

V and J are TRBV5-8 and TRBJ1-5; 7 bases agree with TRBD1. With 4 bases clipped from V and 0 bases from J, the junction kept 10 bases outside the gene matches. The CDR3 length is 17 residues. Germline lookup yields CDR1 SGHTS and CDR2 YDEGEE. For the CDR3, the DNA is TGTGCCAGCAGCCTACAGGGGACACATAATAGCAATCAGCCCCAGCATTTT. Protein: CASSLQGTHNSNQPQHF.

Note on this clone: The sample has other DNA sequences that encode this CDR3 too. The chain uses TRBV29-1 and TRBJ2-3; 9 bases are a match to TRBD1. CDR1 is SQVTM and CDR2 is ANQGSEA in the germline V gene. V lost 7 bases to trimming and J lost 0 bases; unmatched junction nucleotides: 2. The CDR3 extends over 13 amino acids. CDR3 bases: TGCAGCGCCGGACAGGGGAGCACAGATACGCAGTATTTT. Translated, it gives CSAGQGSTDTQYF.

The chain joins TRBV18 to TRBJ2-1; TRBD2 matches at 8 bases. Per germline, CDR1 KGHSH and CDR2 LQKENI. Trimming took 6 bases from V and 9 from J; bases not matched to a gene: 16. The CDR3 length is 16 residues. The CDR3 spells CASSDEVTSAQGEQFF. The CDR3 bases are TGTGCCAGCTCGGACGAAGTGACTAGCGCCCAGGGTGAGCAGTTCTTC.

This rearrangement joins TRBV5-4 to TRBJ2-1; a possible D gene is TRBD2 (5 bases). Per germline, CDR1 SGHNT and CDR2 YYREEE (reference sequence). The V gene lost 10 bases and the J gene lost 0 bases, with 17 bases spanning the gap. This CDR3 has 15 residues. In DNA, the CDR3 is TGTGCCGGCCATCGGGGAAAGAGCTCCTACAATGAGCAGTTCTTC. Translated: CAGHRGKSSYNEQFF.

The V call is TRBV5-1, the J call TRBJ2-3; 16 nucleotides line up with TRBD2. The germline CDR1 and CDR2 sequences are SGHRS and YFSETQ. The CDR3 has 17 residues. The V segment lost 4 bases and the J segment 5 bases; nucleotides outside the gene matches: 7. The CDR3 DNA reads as TGCGCCAGCAGCCCCGGGACTAGCGGGGGGGCAGTAGATACGCAGTATTTT. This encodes CASSPGTSGGAVDTQYF.

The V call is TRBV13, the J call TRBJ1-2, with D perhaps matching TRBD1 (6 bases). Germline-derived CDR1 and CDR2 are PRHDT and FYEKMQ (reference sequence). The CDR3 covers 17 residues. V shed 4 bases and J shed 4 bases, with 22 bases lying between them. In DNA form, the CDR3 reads TGTGCCAGCAGCTCCCCGGGACATCGGAGGGGGGGCTATGGCTACACCTTC. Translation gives CASSSPGHRRGGYGYTF.

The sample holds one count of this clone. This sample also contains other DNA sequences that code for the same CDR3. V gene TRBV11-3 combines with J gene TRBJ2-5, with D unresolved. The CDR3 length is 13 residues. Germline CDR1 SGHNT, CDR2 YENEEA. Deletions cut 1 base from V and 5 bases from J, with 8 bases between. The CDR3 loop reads CASSLGGGETQYF. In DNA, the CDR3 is TGTGCCAGCAGCTTAGGAGGTGGTGAGACCCAGTACTTC.

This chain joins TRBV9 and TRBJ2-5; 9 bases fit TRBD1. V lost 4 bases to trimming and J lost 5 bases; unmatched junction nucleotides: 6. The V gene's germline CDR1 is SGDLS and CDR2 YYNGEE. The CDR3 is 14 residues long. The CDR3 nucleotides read TGTGCCAGCAGCCCCACAGGGGGCGCTGAGACCCAGTACTTC. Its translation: CASSPTGGAETQYF.

This CDR3 reads CASSSSLAAQETQYF. The CDR3 coding sequence is TGTGCCAGCAGCTCCAGCTTAGCGGCACAAGAGACCCAGTACTTC. The V call is TRBV7-2, the J call TRBJ2-5; a possible D gene is TRBD2 (6 bases). The germline CDR1 and CDR2 sequences are SGHTA and FQGNSA. This CDR3 comprises 15 residues. With 4 bases removed from V and 2 bases from J, the gap between germline ends came to 14 bases.

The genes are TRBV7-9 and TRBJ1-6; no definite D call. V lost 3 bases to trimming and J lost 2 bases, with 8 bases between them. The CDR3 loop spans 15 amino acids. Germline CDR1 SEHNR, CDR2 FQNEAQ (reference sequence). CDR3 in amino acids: CASSFFGAYNSPLHF. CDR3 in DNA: TGTGCCAGCAGCTTTTTCGGTGCCTATAATTCACCCCTCCACTTT. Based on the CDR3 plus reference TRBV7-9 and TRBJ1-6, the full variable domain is DTGVSQNPRHKITKRGQNVTFRCDPISEHNRLYWYRQTLGQGPEFLTYFQNEAQLEKSRLLSDRFSAERPKGSFSTLEIQRTEQGDSAMYLCASSFFGAYNSPLHFGNGTRLTVT.

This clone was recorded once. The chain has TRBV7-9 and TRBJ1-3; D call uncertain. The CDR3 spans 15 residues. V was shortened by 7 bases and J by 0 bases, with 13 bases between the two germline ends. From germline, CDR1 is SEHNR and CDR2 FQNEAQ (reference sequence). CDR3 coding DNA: TGTGCCAGCACCGGGGAAAACAACTCTGGAAACACCATATATTTT. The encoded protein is CASTGENNSGNTIYF.

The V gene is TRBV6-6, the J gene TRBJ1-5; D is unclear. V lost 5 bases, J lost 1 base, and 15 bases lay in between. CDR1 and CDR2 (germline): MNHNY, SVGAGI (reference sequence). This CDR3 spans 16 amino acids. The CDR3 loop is CASSGGWVASNQPQHF. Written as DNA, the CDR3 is TGTGCCAGCAGTGGAGGGTGGGTAGCAAGCAATCAGCCCCAGCATTTT.

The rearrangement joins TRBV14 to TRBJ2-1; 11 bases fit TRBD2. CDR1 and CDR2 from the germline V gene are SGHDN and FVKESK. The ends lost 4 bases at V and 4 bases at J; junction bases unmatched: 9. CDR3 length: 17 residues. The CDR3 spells CASSPLAGTSGYNEQFF. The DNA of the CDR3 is TGTGCCAGCAGCCCCTTGGCCGGGACTAGCGGTTACAATGAGCAGTTCTTC.

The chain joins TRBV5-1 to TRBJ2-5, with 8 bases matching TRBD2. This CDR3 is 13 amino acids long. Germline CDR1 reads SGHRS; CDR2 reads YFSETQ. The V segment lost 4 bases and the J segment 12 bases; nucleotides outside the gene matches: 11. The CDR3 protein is CASSRGLAGLKYF. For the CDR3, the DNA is TGCGCCAGCAGCCGGGGGCTAGCGGGTCTCAAGTACTTC.

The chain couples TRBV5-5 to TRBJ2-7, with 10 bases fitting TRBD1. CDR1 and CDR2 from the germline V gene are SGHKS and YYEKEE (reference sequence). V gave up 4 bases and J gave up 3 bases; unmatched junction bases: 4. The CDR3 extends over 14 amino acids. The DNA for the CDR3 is TGTGCCAGCAGCGTGACAGGGGGCGACTACGAGCAGTACTTC. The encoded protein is CASSVTGGDYEQYF.

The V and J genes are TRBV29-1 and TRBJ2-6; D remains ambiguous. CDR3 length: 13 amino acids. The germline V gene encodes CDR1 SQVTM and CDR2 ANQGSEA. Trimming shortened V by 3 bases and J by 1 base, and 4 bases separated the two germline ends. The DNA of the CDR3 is TGCAGCGTTGAGAGTTCTGGGGCCAACGTCCTGACTTTC. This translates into CSVESSGANVLTF.

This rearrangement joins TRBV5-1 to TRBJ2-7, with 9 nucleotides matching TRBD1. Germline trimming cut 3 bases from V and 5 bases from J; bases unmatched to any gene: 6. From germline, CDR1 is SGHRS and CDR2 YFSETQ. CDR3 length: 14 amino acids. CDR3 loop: CASSWLDRGNEQYF. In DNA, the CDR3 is TGCGCCAGCAGCTGGCTGGACAGGGGTAACGAGCAGTACTTC.

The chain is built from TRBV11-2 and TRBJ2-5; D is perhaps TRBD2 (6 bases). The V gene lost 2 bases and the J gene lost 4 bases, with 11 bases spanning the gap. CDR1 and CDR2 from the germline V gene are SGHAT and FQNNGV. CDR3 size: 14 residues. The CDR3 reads CASSLPGVLETQYF. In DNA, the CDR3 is TGTGCCAGCAGCTTACCGGGAGTTTTAGAGACCCAGTACTTC.

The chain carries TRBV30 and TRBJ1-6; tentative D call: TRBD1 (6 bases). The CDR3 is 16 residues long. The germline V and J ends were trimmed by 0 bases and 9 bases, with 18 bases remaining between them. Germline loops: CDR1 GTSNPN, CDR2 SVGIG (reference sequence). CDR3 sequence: CAWSVSGGAGGSPLHF. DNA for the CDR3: TGTGCCTGGAGTGTAAGCGGGGGCGCGGGAGGTTCACCCCTCCACTTT.

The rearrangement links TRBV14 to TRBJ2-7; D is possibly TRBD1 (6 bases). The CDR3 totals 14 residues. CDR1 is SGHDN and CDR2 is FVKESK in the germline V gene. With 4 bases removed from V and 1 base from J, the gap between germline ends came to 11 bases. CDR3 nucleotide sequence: TGTGCCAGCAGCCTTCAGGGGCCTTCCTACGAGCAGTACTTC. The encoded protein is CASSLQGPSYEQYF.

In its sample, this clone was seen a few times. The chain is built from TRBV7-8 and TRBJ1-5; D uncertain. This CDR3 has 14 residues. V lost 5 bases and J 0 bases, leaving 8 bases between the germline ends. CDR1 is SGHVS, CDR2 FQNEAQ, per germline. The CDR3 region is CASSREYSNQPQHF. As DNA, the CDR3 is TGTGCCAGCAGCCGGGAGTATAGCAATCAGCCCCAGCATTTT.

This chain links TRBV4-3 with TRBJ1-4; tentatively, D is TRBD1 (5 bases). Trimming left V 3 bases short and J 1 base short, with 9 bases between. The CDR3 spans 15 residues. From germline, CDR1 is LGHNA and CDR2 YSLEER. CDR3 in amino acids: CASSQGGGTNEKLFF. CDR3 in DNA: TGCGCCAGCAGCCAGGGGGGGGGAACTAATGAAAAACTGTTTTTT.

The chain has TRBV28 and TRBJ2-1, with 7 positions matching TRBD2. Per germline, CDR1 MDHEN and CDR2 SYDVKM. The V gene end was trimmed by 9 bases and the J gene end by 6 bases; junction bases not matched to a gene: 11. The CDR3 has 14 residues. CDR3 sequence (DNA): TGTGCCAGTCGGGAGTCACCTAGCGGCAATGAGCAGTTCTTC. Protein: CASRESPSGNEQFF.